Given below is one T cell receptor (beta chain) in context. This record belongs to a study of blood T cell repertoires in COVID-19. Overall study: Some COVID-19 samples were acute and others convalescent; all came from the United States, Italy and Spain. T cells, B-cell-depleted T cells, or PBMCs provided the cDNA or gDNA that served as material.

Assay used: immunoSEQ multiplex PCR; TCRdb lists only in-frame clones, some missing. The sample consists of roughly 130,000 clones, around three quarters of them appearing once. This CDR3 is built from 13 residues. Per the germline V gene, CDR1 is SQVTM and CDR2 is ANQGSEA. V gave up 5 bases and J gave up 10 bases, with 18 bases separating them. The sequence was collected from a man of 80 years or more with acute or convalescent COVID-19. The V call is TRBV29-1, the J call TRBJ2-1; maybe TRBD2 (6 bases). The sample comprised peripheral blood. CDR3 amino acids: CSVHTVVGREQFF. In nucleotides, the CDR3 is TGCAGCGTTCACACAGTGGTTGGGAGGGAGCAGTTCTTC.